This T cell receptor (beta chain) was recorded in a study of breast tumors, draining lymph nodes, adjacent tissues. TCRdb itself ran the multiplex PCR reads through MiXCR, one entry per CDR3 protein. The sample has about 13,000 distinct CDR3 sequences, roughly half seen once; the top ten hold about 42%. CDR3 size: 14 residues. The germline V gene encodes CDR1 SEHNR and CDR2 FQNEAQ (reference sequence). The chain combines TRBV7-9 with TRBJ2-1; 7 bases line up with TRBD2. The sample comprised tumor-adjacent breast tissue. The TCR sequence derives from a female donor with breast cancer. Some clones in this sample may be carry-over from other donors' samples. The CDR3 is CASSAGDFTNEQFF. CDR3 sequence (DNA): TGTGCTTCTTCGGCGGGGGACTTTACCAATGAGCAGTTCTTC.